The 3 T cell receptor beta chains given below trace back to one sample, sequenced in a study of blood T cell repertoires in COVID-19. Repertoires were generated with immunoSEQ multiplex PCR, while TCRdb's copy carries only in-frame clones and drops some. The table has under 200,000 clones, less than 80% seen once. Sequenced material: PBMCs or T cells enriched from blood (not recorded which). The receptors here all came from a woman in her 70s in a cohort exposed to, infected with or recovered from COVID-19 (not recorded which).

V gene TRBV20-1 combines with J gene TRBJ2-3; 10 bases line up with TRBD2. V lost 3 bases, J lost 4 bases, and 7 bases stayed unmatched. The CDR3 runs 15 residues. Germline V gene data show CDR1 as DFQATT and CDR2 as SNEGSKA (reference sequence). The CDR3 loop is CSASEAGGPADTQYF. CDR3 bases: TGCAGTGCTAGTGAAGCGGGAGGGCCTGCAGATACGCAGTATTTT.

V and J are TRBV5-5 and TRBJ2-1, with 12 positions matching TRBD2. CDR1 and CDR2 from the germline V gene are SGHKS and YYEKEE (reference sequence). The trim removed 1 base at V and 9 bases at J, leaving 5 bases unmatched. The CDR3 runs 15 residues. The CDR3 bases are TGTGCCAGCAGCTTGTTCGCTAGCGGGAGGGGTGAGCAGTTCTTC. Its protein is CASSLFASGRGEQFF. Drawing the rest from reference TRBV5-5 and TRBJ2-1, the complete variable domain is DAGVTQSPTHLIKTRGQQVTLRCSPISGHKSVSWYQQVLGQGPQFIFQYYEKEERGRGNFPDRFSARQFPNYSSELNVNALLLGDSALYLCASSLFASGRGEQFFGPGTRLTVL.

The chain carries TRBV19 and TRBJ1-2, with 9 bases lining up with TRBD1. J gave up 4 bases and V 6 bases, and 12 bases lay outside the gene matches. The CDR3 spans 16 residues. CDR1 and CDR2 from the germline V gene are LNHDA and SQIVND (reference sequence). This CDR3 is CASSLLPGQGLYGYTF. The CDR3 DNA reads TGTGCCAGTAGCCTCCTTCCGGGACAGGGCCTCTATGGCTACACCTTC.